This T cell receptor beta chain emerged from a study of PD-1 blockade in mismatch repair-deficient tumors. The CDR3 has 13 residues. Between the trimmed V and J ends, which lost 5 bases and 5 bases, there was a span of 12 bases. CDR1 and CDR2 (germline): MNHNY, SVGAGI (reference sequence). Here immunoSEQ multiplex PCR was the method, and the copy in TCRdb shows in-frame clones only, minus some. The sample gives around 120,000 clones, almost 90% of which show up once; around 11% is in the top ten. The source is an adult with mismatch repair-deficient cancer. The chain joins TRBV6-6 to TRBJ2-5; maybe TRBD1 (5 bases). Specimen: peripheral blood, collected about 17 months after starting pembrolizumab. In DNA, the CDR3 is TGTGCCAGCAGTCCAGGGTTTGGGGAGACCCAGTACTTC. Its translation: CASSPGFGETQYF.